This T cell receptor beta chain derives from a study of T cells in Graves' hyperthyroidism and ophthalmopathy. The CDR3 runs 18 residues. Losses at the gene ends were 2 bases for V and 12 bases for J; bases not matched to a gene: 19. CDR1 and CDR2 from the germline V gene are KGHSH and LQKENI. RNA transcripts gave rise to amplified TCR beta CDR3 regions. The HTBI primer set served for first-round RT-PCR of the TCR CDR3. One entry per CDR3 protein results from TCRdb running MiXCR on the multiplex PCR reads. The sample has around 440,000 distinct CDR3 sequences; roughly 14% are singletons. Concerning this clonotype itself: Its cognate antigen is unknown.

Patients aged 18 to 65 had newly diagnosed hyperthyroidism that had lasted under 2 months. Not enrolled were patients with uncontrolled infection, other autoimmune disease, pregnancy or lactation. For the diagnoses, clinical symptoms, serum thyroxine and TRAb, thyroid ultrasound and orbital computed tomography were used. Overall study findings and caveats: Blood also held most thyroid clonotypes expanded beyond 0.001.

The chain links TRBV18 to TRBJ1-6; 7 bases are shared with TRBD1. The source is a woman aged 18-30 years with Graves' hyperthyroidism. The sequenced sample consisted of blood. The CDR3 spells CASSPASGTVFRAEPLHF. The CDR3 coding sequence is TGTGCCAGCTCACCAGCCTCCGGGACAGTCTTTCGGGCCGAACCCCTCCACTTT.